This T cell receptor beta chain originates from a study of glioma-infiltrating T cells. General study results and limits: Very few CDR3 sequences were shared between tissue and blood. Non-neoplastic patients had below-expected tissue-blood divergence, while all gliomas exceeded expectation.

Amplification of TCR alpha and beta CDR3 regions from RNA used iRepertoire nested multiplex PCR. One entry per CDR3 protein, called by TCRdb with MiXCR from the multiplex PCR reads. Of 300,000 to 400,000 distinct CDR3 sequences in the sample, around 45% are singletons; the top ten hold around 11%. This clonotype has a count of ten or more. Its antigen remains unidentified. Germline V gene sequence: CDR1 MNHEY, CDR2 SMNVEV (reference sequence). Trimming removed 4 bases at V and 1 base at J, with 13 bases between. The CDR3 runs to 15 residues. The chain couples TRBV27 to TRBJ1-1, with a tentative D call TRBD1 (5 bases). The TCR was taken from a human donor with low-grade glioma or glioblastoma, undergoing nonglioma brain surgery, or in good health (not recorded which). Material for sequencing was glioma tissue, nonneoplastic brain tissue, or PBMCs (not recorded which). CDR3 in amino acids: CASSYGGVPNTEAFF. CDR3 coding DNA: TGTGCCAGCAGTTACGGGGGGGTCCCGAACACTGAAGCTTTCTTT.